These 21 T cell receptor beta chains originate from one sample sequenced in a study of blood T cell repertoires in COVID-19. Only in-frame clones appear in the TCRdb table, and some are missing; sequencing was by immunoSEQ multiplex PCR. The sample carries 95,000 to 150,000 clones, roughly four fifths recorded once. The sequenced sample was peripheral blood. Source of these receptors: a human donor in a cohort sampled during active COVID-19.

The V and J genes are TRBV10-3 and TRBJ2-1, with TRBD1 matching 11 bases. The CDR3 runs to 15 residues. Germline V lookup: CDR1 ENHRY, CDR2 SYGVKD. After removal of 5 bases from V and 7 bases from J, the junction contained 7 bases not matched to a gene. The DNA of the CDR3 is TGTGCCATCAGTAGACGGACAGGGGGCGAAAATGAGCAGTTCTTC. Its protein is CAISRRTGGENEQFF.

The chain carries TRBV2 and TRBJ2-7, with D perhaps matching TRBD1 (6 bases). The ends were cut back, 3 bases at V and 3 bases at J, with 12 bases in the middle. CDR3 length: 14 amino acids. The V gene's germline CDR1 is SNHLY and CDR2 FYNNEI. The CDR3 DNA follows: TGTGCCAGCAGTGATAGGGTAGGGGGCTACGAGCAGTACTTC. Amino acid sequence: CASSDRVGGYEQYF.

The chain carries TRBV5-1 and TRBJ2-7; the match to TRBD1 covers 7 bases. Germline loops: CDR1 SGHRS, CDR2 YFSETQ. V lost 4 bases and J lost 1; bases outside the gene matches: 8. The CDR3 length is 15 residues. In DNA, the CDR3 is TGCGCCAGCAGCCAGGGACAGCAACAATCCTACGAGCAGTACTTC. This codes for CASSQGQQQSYEQYF.

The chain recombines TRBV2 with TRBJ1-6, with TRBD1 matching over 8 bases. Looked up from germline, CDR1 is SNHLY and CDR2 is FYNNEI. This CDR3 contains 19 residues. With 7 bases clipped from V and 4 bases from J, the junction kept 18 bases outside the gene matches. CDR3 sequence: CASIGKPSDRGFYNSPLHF. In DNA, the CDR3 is TGTGCCAGCATAGGGAAGCCCAGTGACAGGGGTTTTTATAATTCACCCCTCCACTTT.

CDR3 in amino acids: CASSLAARDYEQYF. CDR3 nucleotides: TGTGCCAGCAGCTTAGCTGCCAGGGACTACGAGCAGTACTTC. The rearrangement links TRBV11-2 to TRBJ2-7; possible D gene TRBD1, 5 bases. The CDR3 consists of 14 residues. Trimming pared 1 base from V and 3 bases from J, leaving 10 bases between. Germline CDR1 is SGHAT and CDR2 is FQNNGV.

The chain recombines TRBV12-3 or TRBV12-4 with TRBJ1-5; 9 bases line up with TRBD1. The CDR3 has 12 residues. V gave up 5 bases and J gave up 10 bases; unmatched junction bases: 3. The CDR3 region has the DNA TGTGCCAGCAGTCCGGGACAGGGCCCCCAGCATTTT. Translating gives CASSPGQGPQHF.

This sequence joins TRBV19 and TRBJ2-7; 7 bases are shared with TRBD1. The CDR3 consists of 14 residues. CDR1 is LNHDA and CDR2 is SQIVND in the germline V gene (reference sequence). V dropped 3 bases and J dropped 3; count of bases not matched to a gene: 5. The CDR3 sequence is CASSIGDSYYEQYF. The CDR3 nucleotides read TGTGCCAGTAGTATTGGGGACAGTTACTACGAGCAGTACTTC.

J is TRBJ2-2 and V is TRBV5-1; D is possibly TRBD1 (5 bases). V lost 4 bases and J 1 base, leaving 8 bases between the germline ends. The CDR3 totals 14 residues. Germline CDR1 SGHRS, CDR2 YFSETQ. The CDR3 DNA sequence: TGCGCCAGCAGCCGCGGACAGAACACCGGGGAGCTGTTTTTT. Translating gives CASSRGQNTGELFF. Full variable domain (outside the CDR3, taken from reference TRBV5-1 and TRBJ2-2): KAGVTQTPRYLIKTRGQQVTLSCSPISGHRSVSWYQQTPGQGLQFLFEYFSETQRNKGNFPGRFSGRQFSNSRSEMNVSTLELGDSALYLCASSRGQNTGELFFGEGSRLTVL.

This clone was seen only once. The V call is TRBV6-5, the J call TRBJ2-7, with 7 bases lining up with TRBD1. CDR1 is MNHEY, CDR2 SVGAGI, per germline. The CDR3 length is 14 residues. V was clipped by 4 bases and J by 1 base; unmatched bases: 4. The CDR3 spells CASSLGQPSYEQYF. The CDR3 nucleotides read TGTGCCAGCAGTTTGGGACAGCCGTCCTACGAGCAGTACTTC.

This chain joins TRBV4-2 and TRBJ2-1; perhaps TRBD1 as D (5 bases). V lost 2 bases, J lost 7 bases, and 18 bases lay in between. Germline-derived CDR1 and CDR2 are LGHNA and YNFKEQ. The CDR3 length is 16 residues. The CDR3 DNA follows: TGTGCCAGCAGCCAATTTGGGCCAGGGAAGATAAATGAGCAGTTCTTC. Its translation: CASSQFGPGKINEQFF.

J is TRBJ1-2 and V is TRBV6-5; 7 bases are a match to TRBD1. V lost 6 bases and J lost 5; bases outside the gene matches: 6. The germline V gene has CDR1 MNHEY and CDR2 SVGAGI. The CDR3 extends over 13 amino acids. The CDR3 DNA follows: TGTGCCAGCAGCCGACAGGGCGCTTATGGCTACACCTTC. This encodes CASSRQGAYGYTF.

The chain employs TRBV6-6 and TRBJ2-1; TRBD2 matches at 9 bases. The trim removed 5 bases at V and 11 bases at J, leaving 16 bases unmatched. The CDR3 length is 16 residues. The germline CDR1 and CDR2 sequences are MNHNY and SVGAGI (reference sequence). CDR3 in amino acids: CASSTAGGPGFVKQFF. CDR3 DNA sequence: TGTGCCAGCAGTACAGCGGGGGGCCCGGGTTTCGTCAAGCAGTTCTTC.

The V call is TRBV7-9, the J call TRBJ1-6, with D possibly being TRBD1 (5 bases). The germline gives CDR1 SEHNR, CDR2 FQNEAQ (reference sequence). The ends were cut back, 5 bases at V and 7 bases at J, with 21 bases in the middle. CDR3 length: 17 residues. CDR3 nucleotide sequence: TGTGCCAGCAGCCCATTCCCTGGGGGGACCCACAATTCACCCCTCCACTTT. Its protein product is CASSPFPGGTHNSPLHF.

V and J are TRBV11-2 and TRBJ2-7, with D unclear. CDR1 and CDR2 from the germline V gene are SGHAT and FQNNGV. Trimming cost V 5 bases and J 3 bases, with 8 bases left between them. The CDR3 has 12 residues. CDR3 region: CASSLGLYEQYF. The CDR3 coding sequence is TGTGCCAGCAGCCTGGGCCTCTACGAGCAGTACTTC.

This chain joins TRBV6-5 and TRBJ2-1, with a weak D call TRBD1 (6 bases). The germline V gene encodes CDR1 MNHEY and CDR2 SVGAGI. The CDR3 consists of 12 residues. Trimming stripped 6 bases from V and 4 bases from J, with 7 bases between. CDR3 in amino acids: CASSGQYNEQFF. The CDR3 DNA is TGTGCCAGCAGCGGACAGTACAATGAGCAGTTCTTC.

The CDR3 sequence is CASRSDSALQTQYF. The CDR3 coding sequence is TGTGCCAGCAGATCTGACAGTGCCCTTCAGACCCAGTACTTC. This chain joins TRBV3-1 (or the pseudogene TRBV3-2) and TRBJ2-5; TRBD1 is a possible D gene (5 bases). With 6 bases removed from V and 6 bases from J, the gap between germline ends came to 17 bases. The CDR3 is made up of 14 amino acids. The V gene's germline CDR1 is LGHDT and CDR2 YNNKEL (reference sequence).

The CDR3 sequence: CASSQGLAGGQTDTQYF. CDR3 DNA: TGCGCCAGCAGCCAAGGACTAGCGGGGGGGCAAACAGATACGCAGTATTTT. The rearrangement uses TRBV4-3 and TRBJ2-3; 14 nucleotides line up with TRBD2. Germline V lookup: CDR1 LGHNA, CDR2 YSLEER. The CDR3 contains 17 residues. Trimming at V came to 1 base and at J to 3 bases, leaving 3 bases not matched to a gene.

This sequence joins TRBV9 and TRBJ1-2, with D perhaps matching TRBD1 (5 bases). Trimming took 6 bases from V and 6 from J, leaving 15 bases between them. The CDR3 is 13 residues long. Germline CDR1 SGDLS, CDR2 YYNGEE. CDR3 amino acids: CASTGGGSDGYTF. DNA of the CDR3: TGTGCCAGCACCGGGGGGGGAAGTGATGGCTACACCTTC.

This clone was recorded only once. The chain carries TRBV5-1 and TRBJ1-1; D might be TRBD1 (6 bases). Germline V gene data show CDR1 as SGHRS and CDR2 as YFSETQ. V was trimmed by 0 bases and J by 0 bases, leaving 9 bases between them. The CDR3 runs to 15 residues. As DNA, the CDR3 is TGCGCCAGCAGCTTGGCGGGACACCTGAACACTGAAGCTTTCTTT. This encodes CASSLAGHLNTEAFF.

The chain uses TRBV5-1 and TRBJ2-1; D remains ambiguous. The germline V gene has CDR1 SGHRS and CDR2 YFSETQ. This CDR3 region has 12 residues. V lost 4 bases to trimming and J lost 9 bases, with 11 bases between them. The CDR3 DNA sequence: TGCGCCAGCAGCCCCTCGGTCGGTGAGCAGTTCTTC. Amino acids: CASSPSVGEQFF. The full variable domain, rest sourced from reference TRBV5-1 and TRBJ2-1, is KAGVTQTPRYLIKTRGQQVTLSCSPISGHRSVSWYQQTPGQGLQFLFEYFSETQRNKGNFPGRFSGRQFSNSRSEMNVSTLELGDSALYLCASSPSVGEQFFGPGTRLTVL.

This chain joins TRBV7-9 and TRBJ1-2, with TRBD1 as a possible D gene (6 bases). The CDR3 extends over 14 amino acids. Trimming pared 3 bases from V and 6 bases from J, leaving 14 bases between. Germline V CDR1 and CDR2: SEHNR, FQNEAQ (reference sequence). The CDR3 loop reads CASSLDIAGDGYTF. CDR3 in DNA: TGTGCCAGCAGCTTGGATATTGCAGGGGATGGCTACACCTTC.